One T cell receptor beta chain is described in this entry. In the original analysis: Reference gene primer amplification gave nucleated cell count estimates. Libraries were prepared by immunoSEQ multiplex PCR; TCRdb keeps only in-frame clonotypes and omits some of them. V, J and clone size are taken as reported in that table, and D and trimming were inferred from the DNA itself. The sample carries roughly 290,000 clones, 84% recorded once. Patients from Seattle were sampled longitudinally, starting during active infection. The data were taken from a study of blood T cell repertoires in COVID-19. Study details: The United States, Italy and Spain provided the acute and convalescent COVID-19 samples. T cells, B-cell-depleted T cells, or PBMCs provided the cDNA or gDNA that served as material.

Germline assignment: CDR1 SGHVS and CDR2 FNYEAQ. Trimming took 0 bases from V and 5 from J; bases not matched to a gene: 2. There are 15 residues in the CDR3. The sample comprised peripheral blood. This receptor was identified in a person aged 65-85 years with COVID-19, enrolled during active disease. V is TRBV7-6 and J is TRBJ2-3, with 10 bases matching TRBD2. CDR3 region: CASSLAAGGQDTQYF. The DNA of the CDR3 is TGTGCCAGCAGCTTAGCAGCGGGGGGGCAAGATACGCAGTATTTT.